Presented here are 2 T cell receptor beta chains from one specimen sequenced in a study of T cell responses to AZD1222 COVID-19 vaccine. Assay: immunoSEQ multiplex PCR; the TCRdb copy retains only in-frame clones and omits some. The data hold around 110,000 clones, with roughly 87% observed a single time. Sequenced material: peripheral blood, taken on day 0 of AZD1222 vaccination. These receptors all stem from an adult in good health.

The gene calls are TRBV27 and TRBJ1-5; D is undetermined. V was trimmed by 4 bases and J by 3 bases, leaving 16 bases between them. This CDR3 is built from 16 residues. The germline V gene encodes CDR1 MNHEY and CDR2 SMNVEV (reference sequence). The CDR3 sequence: CASSYSVDIHNQPQHF. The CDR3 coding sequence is TGTGCCAGCAGTTATTCAGTAGACATACACAATCAGCCCCAGCATTTT.

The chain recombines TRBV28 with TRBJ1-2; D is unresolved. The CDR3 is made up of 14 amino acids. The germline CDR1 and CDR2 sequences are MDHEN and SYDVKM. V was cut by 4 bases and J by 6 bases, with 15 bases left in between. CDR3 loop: CASSSISLNNGYTF. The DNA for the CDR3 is TGTGCCAGCAGTTCAATATCCCTAAATAATGGCTACACCTTC.